Listed below are T cell receptor beta chains from one sample, sequenced in a study of CD8+ T cells in alopecia areata. Generated by immunoSEQ multiplex PCR, the TCRdb table keeps only in-frame clones and is missing some. The table lists approximately 210,000 clones, 55% to 70% of them singletons. The starting material was CD4+ T cells sorted from blood, obtained at week 4, from a patient treated with tofacitinib. The source of these receptors is a human donor with alopecia areata. The CDR3 runs from the conserved cysteine through the conserved F or W. Each record gives: J gene, V gene, D gene, clone size, CDR3 DNA, CDR3 protein. D genes are given only for firm matches. Some rows mark clone size as missing; the rest say once, few, many or name a class of expanded clone.

>TRBJ2-5|TRBV5-1|TRBD2|once
TGCGCCAGCAGCGCGGGACTAGCGGGGCTGGGGGAGACCCAGTACTTC
CASSAGLAGLGETQYF
>TRBJ1-4|TRBV7-9|-|once
TGTGCCAGCAGCTCCTTGAGACTGAAGGCTGAAAAACTGTTTTTT
CASSSLRLKAEKLFF
>TRBJ2-7|TRBV4-3|TRBD1|-
TGCGCCAGCAGCCAAAGGGACAGGGGTAGCTACGAGCAGTACTTC
CASSQRDRGSYEQYF
>TRBJ1-2|TRBV30|TRBD1|-
TGTGCCTGGAGTGGAGGGGGCGGCTACACCTTC
CAWSGGGGYTF
>TRBJ2-7|TRBV27|-|-
TGTGCCAGCAATGGGCAGGGTAAACCCTACGAGCAGTACTTC
CASNGQGKPYEQYF
>TRBJ2-7|TRBV7-2|-|-
TGTGCCAGCAGCCAAGACAGGACCTCTTTCGAGCAGTACTTC
CASSQDRTSFEQYF
>TRBJ2-7|TRBV4-2|TRBD2|-
TGTGCCAGCAGCCACACAAGCGGGGGGCCTTCCTACGAGCAGTACTTC
CASSHTSGGPSYEQYF
>TRBJ2-6|TRBV9|TRBD1|-
TGTGCCAGCAGCGTACGGTGGGACAGGGGACGCTCTGGGGCCAACGTCCTGACTTTC
CASSVRWDRGRSGANVLTF
>TRBJ2-3|TRBV30|-|-
TGTGCCTGGAGTGTATCATTTACCGGAGATACGCAGTATTTT
CAWSVSFTGDTQYF
>TRBJ2-5|TRBV2|TRBD2|-
TGTGCCAGCATAGCGGGGGAGACCCAGTACTTC
CASIAGETQYF
>TRBJ1-6|TRBV4-2|TRBD1|once
TGTGCCAGCAGCCAAGTTAAACCCCGGGGACAGGCATTATTCACCCTCCACTTT
CASSQVKPRGQALFTLHF
>TRBJ2-3|TRBV6-1|-|few
TGTGCCAGCAGCGAACAGGTTGGGACTAGCACAGATACGCAGTATTTT
CASSEQVGTSTDTQYF
>TRBJ2-5|TRBV30|-|-
TGTGCCTGGAGGGGGACAAACCAAGAGACCCAGTACTTC
CAWRGTNQETQYF
>TRBJ2-5|TRBV7-6|TRBD1|-
TGTGCCAGCAGCACGGACAGGCAAGAGACCCAGTACTTC
CASSTDRQETQYF
>TRBJ1-2|TRBV5-4|TRBD1|-
TGTGCCAGCAGCACACCGACAGGGTCGGGCTACACCTTC
CASSTPTGSGYTF
>TRBJ2-5|TRBV6-8|TRBD2|once
TGTGCCAGCAGCCCGCTCGGGGGGTCCCAAGAGACCCAGTACTTC
CASSPLGGSQETQYF
>TRBJ1-2|TRBV27|TRBD1|-
TGTGCCAGCAGTCCCCCAGGGGGCGGGTATGGCTACACCTTC
CASSPPGGGYGYTF
>TRBJ2-1|TRBV7-2|TRBD2|-
TGTGCCAGCAGCCCGCCTAGCGGACGGGAGCAGTTCTTC
CASSPPSGREQFF
>TRBJ1-6|TRBV27|-|-
TGTGCCAGCAGTTCTGACACTCATAATTCACCCCTCCACTTT
CASSSDTHNSPLHF
>TRBJ2-2|TRBV30|-|once
TGTGCCTCTAACCCCCCGGTTTTTAAAAACACCGGGGAGCTGTTTTTT
CASNPPVFKNTGELFF
>TRBJ2-3|TRBV19|-|-
TGTGCCAGCTCGCCATGGGACACAGATACGCAGTATTTT
CASSPWDTDTQYF
>TRBJ2-5|TRBV11-2|-|few
TGTGCCAGCAACCGGGACTCCCAAGAGACCCAGTACTTC
CASNRDSQETQYF
>TRBJ2-4|TRBV7-2|-|-
TGTGCCAGCAGCTTAACCGCGGGGGCAGAAAACATTCAGTACTTC
CASSLTAGAENIQYF
>TRBJ1-5|TRBV19|-|-
TGTGCCAGTAGTATCGCCGTTAGCAATCAGCCCCAGCATTTT
CASSIAVSNQPQHF
>TRBJ1-2|TRBV30|-|-
TGTGCCTGGGGACGAGGGGGGGGAGACTATGGCTACACCTTC
CAWGRGGGDYGYTF
>TRBJ2-3|TRBV5-6|TRBD2|-
TGTGCCAGCAGCGCGACTAGCGGGGCTCCAGATACGCAGTATTTT
CASSATSGAPDTQYF
>TRBJ1-2|TRBV5-1|-|once
TGCGCCAGCAGCTCAGGGATTTCTGGCTACACCTTC
CASSSGISGYTF
>TRBJ2-2|TRBV30|TRBD1|-
TGTGCCTGGAGTGGAAGACAGGGGCTATTTACCGGGGAGCTGTTTTTT
CAWSGRQGLFTGELFF
>TRBJ2-5|TRBV15|-|-
TGTGCCACCAGCAGAGATCGGGGCCAAGAGACCCAGTACTTC
CATSRDRGQETQYF